The source of this TCR beta chain is a study of T cell responses to AZD1222 COVID-19 vaccine. Sequencing was performed with immunoSEQ multiplex PCR; in TCRdb, only in-frame clones are kept and a portion is missing. The sample lists 150,000 to 200,000 clones, 85% to 90% seen once, with about 6.1% in the top ten. With regard to this clone: Its target is unknown.

Findings of the study overall: Vaccine-related CD4 TCRs covered spike, predominating at 160-218 and 743-854. Nearly half of spike-specific TCRs reportedly go after variant regions that carry no mutations. Most donors were white British and more were female, and clonal diversity was possibly underestimated. Repertoire sampling happened only post peak T cell response.

The CDR3 covers 12 residues. V shed 1 base and J shed 9 bases, with 12 bases lying between them. Germline-derived CDR1 and CDR2 are GTSNPN and SVGIG (reference sequence). The clonotype comes from an adult in good health. This material consisted of peripheral blood, taken on day 0 of AZD1222 vaccination. The chain joins TRBV30 to TRBJ1-2; D gene uncertain. The CDR3 bases are TGTGCCTGGAGTGCGTCTTCGAGGAGCTACACCTTC. Residues: CAWSASSRSYTF.